Sequencing of this T cell receptor (beta chain) was carried out in a study of blood T cells in healthy people across ages. Study-wide findings and caveats: Using unsorted PBMCs precluded a conclusive naive versus antigen-experienced comparison.

Points on this clonotype: Antigen specificity is unknown.

Alongside a J-beta primer mix, a sample-barcoded 5' primer served in a second PCR lasting about 7 to 11 cycles. MiXCR, applied by TCRdb to the 5' RACE reads, yields one record per CDR3 protein. Of approximately 800,000 distinct CDR3 sequences listed, 20% to 30% were seen once; the top ten hold more than 3%. CDR1 and CDR2 from the germline V gene are SGHTA and FQGNSA. The CDR3 runs to 20 residues. V dropped 1 base and J dropped 1; count of bases not matched to a gene: 11. Separately, the same data were catalogued under a study of T cells of mothers and their children. That publication notes: For each mother, over 8 million TCR beta CDR3 reads were obtained, and for each child, a few million.

V usage is TRBV7-2 and J usage is TRBJ2-1, with 12 bases that match TRBD1. The clonotype originates from a boy under 18 in good health. The sample was blood. The CDR3 protein is CASSLETGQGARKSYNEQFF. The CDR3 nucleotides read TGTGCCAGCAGCTTAGAAACGGGACAGGGGGCGCGTAAGTCCTACAATGAGCAGTTCTTC.